One T cell receptor beta chain is described in this entry. Trimming took off 5 bases at V and 2 bases at J, with 18 bases between the two ends. Germline V gene sequence: CDR1 SGHAT, CDR2 FQNNGV. This CDR3 contains 16 residues. The data were produced by immunoSEQ multiplex PCR, yet TCRdb's version contains in-frame clones alone and is incomplete. Altogether about 60,000 clones are present, about 81% being singletons, with the ten largest covering around 1%. These data are taken from a study of OX40 agonist ivuxolimab in advanced cancers. The sequenced sample was CD4+ or CD8+ T cells sorted from blood, obtained in a trial of the OX40 agonist ivuxolimab. The chain couples TRBV11-2 to TRBJ1-2; D remains unclear. The clonotype originates from an adult with an advanced solid tumor such as melanoma, head and neck, liver or kidney cancer. CDR3 DNA sequence: TGTGCCAGCAGCCCAGCGGGCCGCCGGACGAACTATGGCTACACCTTC. Translation: CASSPAGRRTNYGYTF.